This T cell receptor (beta chain) was identified in a study of blood T cell repertoires in COVID-19. Study-level background: Samples representing acute and convalescent COVID-19 were sourced from the United States, Italy and Spain. PBMCs, B-cell-depleted T cells, or T cells were the source of the cDNA or gDNA that made up the material.

V was pared by 7 bases and J by 0 bases, with 8 bases of the junction left unmatched. CDR3 size: 15 residues. Germline CDR1 SGHRS, CDR2 YFSETQ. Original analysis: Reference gene primer amplification yielded estimated nucleated cell counts. Produced via immunoSEQ multiplex PCR; TCRdb's table is partial and in-frame only. D and trimming come from the DNA, and the V and J calls and clone size come from that table. This table holds roughly 130,000 clones, 65% to 85% found once. The rearrangement uses TRBV5-1 and TRBJ2-3; the match to TRBD2 covers 7 bases. The clonotype originates from a man aged 65-85 years with acute or convalescent COVID-19. Sequenced input: peripheral blood. The CDR3 loop reads CASQLWRGSTDTQYF. The CDR3 DNA reads as TGCGCCAGCCAACTATGGCGGGGGAGCACAGATACGCAGTATTTT.